These 30 T cell receptor beta chains came from one sample sequenced in a study of neoadjuvant anti-PD-1 for oral cavity cancer. Using immunoSEQ multiplex PCR, the repertoire was profiled, and TCRdb retains in-frame clones only, with some absent. The sample has about 6,700 clones, approximately 80% seen once. Here the sequenced sample was PBMCs, taken before nivolumab (anti-PD-1) treatment. The source of these receptors is a person between 40 and 80 years old with oral cavity squamous cell carcinoma.

V usage is TRBV4-3 and J usage is TRBJ2-4; TRBD1 agrees at 10 bases. This CDR3 comprises 15 residues. The V gene end was trimmed by 3 bases and the J gene end by 9 bases; junction bases not matched to a gene: 8. The germline V gene has CDR1 LGHNA and CDR2 YSLEER. In nucleotides, the CDR3 is TGCGCCAGCAGCCAGGGACAGGGGTTAATGAGCATTCAGTACTTC. Residues: CASSQGQGLMSIQYF.

This clone has more than one count but fewer than ten. The chain is built from TRBV5-6 and TRBJ2-7; 10 bases are a match to TRBD1. The V and J ends lost 5 bases and 5 bases, in that order; junction bases with no gene match: 7. The CDR3 has 14 amino acids. CDR1 and CDR2 (germline): SGHDT, YYEEEE. In nucleotides, the CDR3 is TGTGCCAGCAGGCCCCCGGGACAGGGGAACGAGCAGTACTTC. Translated: CASRPPGQGNEQYF.

CDR3 nucleotides: TGCGCCAGCAGCCAGACTTTACAAGAACCAGATACGCAGTATTTT. Translating gives CASSQTLQEPDTQYF. V is TRBV4-3 and J is TRBJ2-3; D is uncertain. The CDR3 length is 15 residues. With 3 bases removed from V and 4 bases from J, the gap between germline ends came to 14 bases. Germline V gene sequence: CDR1 LGHNA, CDR2 YSLEER.

The rearrangement links TRBV11-3 to TRBJ1-1, with D uncertain. Germline values: CDR1 SGHNT, CDR2 YENEEA. The length of the CDR3 is 13 residues. V was cut by 5 bases and J by 3 bases, with 10 bases left in between. In DNA form, the CDR3 reads TGTGCCAGCAGCCGTAATGGTGACACTGAAGCTTTCTTT. It yields the protein CASSRNGDTEAFF. The full variable domain, completed using reference TRBV11-3 and TRBJ1-1, is EAGVVQSPRYKIIEKKQPVAFWCNPISGHNTLYWYLQNLGQGPELLIRYENEEAVDDSQLPKDRFSAERLKGVDSTLKIQPAELGDSAVYLCASSRNGDTEAFFGQGTRLTVV.

The chain carries TRBV5-6 and TRBJ2-7, with D perhaps matching TRBD2 (5 bases). CDR1 and CDR2 from the germline V gene are SGHDT and YYEEEE. The CDR3 extends over 14 amino acids. V was trimmed by 5 bases and J by 2 bases, leaving 14 bases between them. The CDR3 loop is CASSYTTGTYEQYF. The CDR3 nucleotides read TGTGCCAGCAGTTATACAACGGGGACCTACGAGCAGTACTTC.

This chain joins TRBV28 and TRBJ2-5; TRBD2 agrees at 9 bases. Germline CDR1 MDHEN, CDR2 SYDVKM. J lost 5 bases, V lost 6 bases, and 10 bases had no gene match. The CDR3 covers 15 residues. CDR3 nucleotides: TGTGCCAGCAGAGGGGGACTAGCCCGAAGTGAGACCCAGTACTTC. It is translated as CASRGGLARSETQYF.

The rearrangement joins TRBV5-1 to TRBJ2-1; no definite D call. V was pared by 4 bases and J by 4 bases, with 9 bases between. Per germline, CDR1 SGHRS and CDR2 YFSETQ. The CDR3 consists of 13 residues. The CDR3 region has the DNA TGCGCCAGCAGCCCGCAAGGGTACAATGAGCAGTTCTTC. This gives the protein CASSPQGYNEQFF.

The V call is TRBV11-2, the J call TRBJ1-2; unclear D gene. The germline gives CDR1 SGHAT, CDR2 FQNNGV. Trimming left V 4 bases short and J 6 bases short, with 6 bases between. This CDR3 region has 11 residues. Here the CDR3 DNA reads TGTGCCAGCAGCTCTGCTCATGGCTACACCTTC. It encodes CASSSAHGYTF. Full variable domain (rest looked up from reference TRBV11-2 and TRBJ1-2): EAGVAQSPRYKIIEKRQSVAFWCNPISGHATLYWYQQILGQGPKLLIQFQNNGVVDDSQLPKDRFSAERLKGVDSTLKIQPAKLEDSAVYLCASSSAHGYTFGSGTRLTVV.

The chain couples TRBV15 to TRBJ2-5; D call uncertain. CDR1 is LNHNV and CDR2 is YYDKDF in the germline V gene (reference sequence). The CDR3 has 13 amino acids. Trimming took 1 base from V and 6 from J, leaving 9 bases between them. The DNA for the CDR3 is TGTGCCACCAGCAGAGCGTTCACGCAGACCCAGTACTTC. Its translation: CATSRAFTQTQYF.

The chain recombines TRBV15 with TRBJ2-1; 12 bases match TRBD2. CDR3 length equals 18 residues. Trimming took 1 base from V and 7 from J; bases not matched to a gene: 11. Germline CDR1 is LNHNV and CDR2 is YYDKDF (reference sequence). The CDR3 is CATSRGGLGLAGGNEQFF. The CDR3 DNA sequence: TGTGCCACCAGCAGAGGGGGCCTGGGGCTAGCGGGGGGGAATGAGCAGTTCTTC.

The rearrangement joins TRBV15 to TRBJ2-2; 7 positions agree with TRBD2. CDR1 and CDR2 from the germline V gene are LNHNV and YYDKDF (reference sequence). The V gene end was trimmed by 1 base and the J gene end by 4 bases; junction bases not matched to a gene: 3. The CDR3 loop spans 15 amino acids. The CDR3 region is CATSRGGGGTGELFF. Here the CDR3 DNA reads TGTGCCACCAGCAGAGGCGGGGGAGGCACCGGGGAGCTGTTTTTT.

Only one count was recorded for this clone. This chain connects TRBV4-2 to TRBJ2-1; tentatively, D is TRBD1 or TRBD2 (5 bases each). The length of the CDR3 is 18 residues. V was pared by 1 base and J by 10 bases, with 26 bases between. Germline V lookup: CDR1 LGHNA, CDR2 YNFKEQ. The CDR3 DNA is TGTGCCAGCAGCCAAGCTGGGGTTGGGGGACCCCCGGATGGGGAGCAGTTCTTC. Amino acids: CASSQAGVGGPPDGEQFF.

This clone was detected once. This chain links TRBV6-6 with TRBJ1-1; 7 positions match TRBD1. Losses at the gene ends were 8 bases for V and 5 bases for J; bases not matched to a gene: 14. The V gene's germline CDR1 is MNHNY and CDR2 SVGAGI (reference sequence). The CDR3 spans 15 residues. The CDR3 bases are TGTGCCAGCGGGGGAGGGGGCGCGGGGGAAACTGAAGCTTTCTTT. Residues: CASGGGGAGETEAFF.

V gene TRBV11-2 combines with J gene TRBJ2-1; TRBD2 is a possible D gene (5 bases). Looked up from germline, CDR1 is SGHAT and CDR2 is FQNNGV. The CDR3 consists of 14 residues. Trimming left V 3 bases short and J 4 bases short, with 10 bases between. CDR3 in amino acids: CASSLSGRYNEQFF. Here the CDR3 DNA reads TGTGCCAGCAGCTTGAGCGGACGGTACAATGAGCAGTTCTTC.

This chain uses TRBV5-4 with TRBJ1-5, with TRBD1 matching 11 bases. In germline, CDR1 is SGHNT, CDR2 YYREEE (reference sequence). The CDR3 is made up of 16 amino acids. Unmatched junction bases numbered 7, after V lost 2 bases and J lost 6 bases. Written as DNA, the CDR3 is TGTGCCAGCAGCTTCGGAGGACAGGGGGCGGGTCAGCCCCAGCATTTT. Protein product: CASSFGGQGAGQPQHF.

V is TRBV2 and J is TRBJ1-4; the D is unclear. This CDR3 region has 15 residues. The germline CDR1 and CDR2 sequences are SNHLY and FYNNEI. V was cut by 3 bases and J by 3 bases, with 11 bases left in between. The CDR3 spells CASSDTARPNEKLFF. The CDR3 nucleotides read TGTGCCAGCAGTGATACGGCGCGGCCTAATGAAAAACTGTTTTTT. The variable domain in full, with the rest retrieved from reference TRBV2 and TRBJ1-4, is EPEVTQTPSHQVTQMGQEVILRCVPISNHLYFYWYRQILGQKVEFLVSFYNNEISEKSEIFDDQFSVERPDGSNFTLKIRSTKLEDSAMYFCASSDTARPNEKLFFGSGTQLSVL.

V is TRBV7-6 and J is TRBJ1-5, with D perhaps matching TRBD1 (5 bases). The CDR3 loop spans 13 amino acids. The germline V and J ends were trimmed by 6 bases and 3 bases, with 9 bases remaining between them. Germline CDR1 reads SGHVS; CDR2 reads FNYEAQ. The chain's CDR3 is CASSTGPNQPQHF. The CDR3 region has the DNA TGTGCCAGCAGTACAGGACCCAATCAGCCCCAGCATTTT.

In its sample, this clone was seen a few times. The rearrangement links TRBV9 to TRBJ1-1; TRBD1 matches 7 bases. This CDR3 is built from 14 residues. V trimming: 0 bases; J trimming: 6 bases; junction bases outside the gene matches: 5. Germline CDR1 and CDR2: SGDLS and YYNGEE. The CDR3 sequence is CASSVVRGFAEAFF. The CDR3 region has the DNA TGTGCCAGCAGCGTAGTCAGGGGGTTCGCTGAAGCTTTCTTT. The whole variable domain, filled in from reference TRBV9 and TRBJ1-1, reads DSGVTQTPKHLITATGQRVTLRCSPRSGDLSVYWYQQSLDQGLQFLIQYYNGEERAKGNILERFSAQQFPDLHSELNLSSLELGDSALYFCASSVVRGFAEAFFGQGTRLTVV.

J is TRBJ2-5 and V is TRBV30, with 8 bases identical to TRBD1. The CDR3 is made up of 14 amino acids. Germline CDR1 reads GTSNPN; CDR2 reads SVGIG (reference sequence). V gave up 0 bases and J gave up 4 bases; unmatched junction bases: 4. The CDR3 region is CAWSVHRGTETQYF. For the CDR3, the DNA is TGTGCCTGGAGTGTACACAGGGGGACAGAGACCCAGTACTTC.

This chain connects TRBV11-2 to TRBJ2-7; a weak D match, TRBD1 (6 bases). V lost 0 bases and J lost 4, with 13 bases in between. CDR3 length equals 15 residues. Germline CDR1 and CDR2: SGHAT and FQNNGV. The CDR3 sequence is CASSLDFTGRYEQYF. In nucleotides, the CDR3 is TGTGCCAGCAGCTTAGATTTTACAGGGCGGTACGAGCAGTACTTC.

This rearrangement joins TRBV7-9 to TRBJ1-1, with D perhaps TRBD1 (5 bases). The V end was cut by 11 bases, the J end by 5 bases, with 9 bases between. There are 10 residues in the CDR3. CDR1 is SEHNR and CDR2 is FQNEAQ in the germline V gene (reference sequence). The CDR3 DNA reads TGTGCCTCCGGGGGGACTGAAGCTTTCTTT. Protein sequence: CASGGTEAFF.

The chain uses TRBV7-9 and TRBJ1-5; D possibly corresponds to TRBD1 (5 bases). Germline assignment: CDR1 SEHNR and CDR2 FQNEAQ (reference sequence). The CDR3 has 13 amino acids. Trimming took 1 base from V and 5 from J, leaving 6 bases between them. DNA of the CDR3: TGTGCCAGCAGCTTAGAAGGGGATCAGCCCCAGCATTTT. Its translation: CASSLEGDQPQHF.

The J gene is TRBJ1-1, the V gene TRBV6-5; D call uncertain. Trimming removed 6 bases at V and 3 bases at J, with 11 bases between. Germline CDR1 MNHEY, CDR2 SVGAGI. This CDR3 is built from 13 residues. Written as DNA, the CDR3 is TGTGCCAGCAGCGCGAGGGAATACACTGAAGCTTTCTTT. This sequence encodes CASSAREYTEAFF.

This chain links TRBV29-1 with TRBJ2-3; 10 bases map to TRBD2. The CDR3 contains 15 residues. Germline V CDR1 and CDR2: SQVTM, ANQGSEA. V was pared by 6 bases and J by 5 bases, with 11 bases of the junction left unmatched. The CDR3 protein is CSVAGTSEGRDTQYF. The CDR3 coding sequence is TGCAGCGTGGCAGGGACTAGCGAAGGGAGAGATACGCAGTATTTT.

This chain uses TRBV5-6 with TRBJ1-5, with TRBD1 as a possible D gene (5 bases). The CDR3 consists of 16 residues. Trimming cost V 4 bases and J 2 bases, with 16 bases left between them. Looked up from germline, CDR1 is SGHDT and CDR2 is YYEEEE. The CDR3 sequence: CASSNPGTLGNQPQHF. The CDR3 region has the DNA TGTGCCAGCAGCAATCCCGGGACGCTAGGCAATCAGCCCCAGCATTTT.

The V gene is TRBV19, the J gene TRBJ1-5; 10 nucleotides agree with TRBD1. Germline V lookup: CDR1 LNHDA, CDR2 SQIVND (reference sequence). With 7 bases clipped from V and 4 bases from J, the junction kept 4 bases outside the gene matches. The CDR3 loop spans 14 amino acids. CDR3 in DNA: TGTGCCAGTATCCCGGGACAGGGGAATCAGCCCCAGCATTTT. Translating it yields CASIPGQGNQPQHF.

This clone showed up just once. V gene TRBV7-2 combines with J gene TRBJ1-2, with unresolved D. Trimming stripped 5 bases from V and 8 bases from J, with 21 bases between. CDR1 and CDR2 (germline): SGHTA, FQGNSA. This CDR3 is 15 amino acids long. CDR3 amino acids: CASSVEGIPIRGYTF. The CDR3, as DNA: TGTGCCAGCAGCGTAGAGGGTATACCGATACGCGGCTACACCTTC.

This chain connects TRBV19 to TRBJ2-7, with 7 nucleotides matching TRBD1. Germline V gives CDR1 LNHDA, CDR2 SQIVND (reference sequence). CDR3 length: 16 amino acids. The trim removed 4 bases at V and 2 bases at J, leaving 11 bases unmatched. Here the CDR3 reads CASSNWDSKIPYEQYF. CDR3 coding DNA: TGTGCCAGTAGTAATTGGGACAGTAAAATTCCCTACGAGCAGTACTTC. Full variable domain (rest looked up from reference TRBV19 and TRBJ2-7): DGGITQSPKYLFRKEGQNVTLSCEQNLNHDAMYWYRQDPGQGLRLIYYSQIVNDFQKGDIAEGYSVSREKKESFPLTVTSAQKNPTAFYLCASSNWDSKIPYEQYFGPGTRLTVT.

V usage is TRBV9 and J usage is TRBJ2-2; 10 nucleotides agree with TRBD1. This CDR3 is built from 15 residues. Germline lookup yields CDR1 SGDLS and CDR2 YYNGEE. V was pared by 5 bases and J by 4 bases, with 5 bases of the junction left unmatched. CDR3 region: CASSRQGAFTGELFF. CDR3 DNA: TGTGCCAGCAGTCGACAGGGGGCATTCACCGGGGAGCTGTTTTTT. The full variable domain, its missing parts supplied by reference TRBV9 and TRBJ2-2, is DSGVTQTPKHLITATGQRVTLRCSPRSGDLSVYWYQQSLDQGLQFLIQYYNGEERAKGNILERFSAQQFPDLHSELNLSSLELGDSALYFCASSRQGAFTGELFFGEGSRLTVL.

The chain has TRBV21-1 and TRBJ1-5. TRBV21-1 is a documented pseudogene. The CDR3 spans 15 residues. CDR3 residues: CASSKGDDSNQPQHF. The CDR3 DNA reads as TGTGCCAGCAGCAAAGGGGATGATAGCAATCAGCCCCAGCATTTT.